The rows below give T cell receptor beta chains drawn from one sample of a study of T cell responses to AZD1222 COVID-19 vaccine. Some clones are missing from TCRdb's copy, which holds only in-frame ones; the method was immunoSEQ multiplex PCR. The sample yields roughly 140,000 clones, 75% to 85% seen once. Sequencing was performed on peripheral blood, taken on day 0 of MenACWY control vaccination. Receptors originate from an adult in good health. Both conserved end residues are part of each CDR3. The D gene is left open where the match is weak. Clone size appears in some rows only: once, few, many, or a class for an expanded clone.

D gene: NA
J gene: TRBJ1-2
V gene: TRBV3-1/TRBV3-2
clone size: NA
CDR3 protein: CASSPNGGGYGYTF
CDR3 DNA: TGTGCCAGCAGCCCCAATGGAGGCGGGTATGGCTACACCTTC

D gene: TRBD1
J gene: TRBJ1-2
V gene: TRBV19
clone size: NA
CDR3 protein: CASARGANYGYTF
CDR3 DNA: TGTGCCAGTGCCAGGGGGGCAAACTATGGCTACACCTTC

D gene: NA
J gene: TRBJ1-2
V gene: TRBV4-1
clone size: NA
CDR3 protein: CASSPGTPANYGYTF
CDR3 DNA: TGCGCCAGCAGCCCTGGGACACCTGCTAACTATGGCTACACCTTC

D gene: NA
J gene: TRBJ2-1
V gene: TRBV15
clone size: NA
CDR3 protein: CATSRDLTGGPYNEQFF
CDR3 DNA: TGTGCCACCAGCAGAGATTTGACCGGTGGACCTTACAATGAGCAGTTCTTC

D gene: NA
J gene: TRBJ2-6
V gene: TRBV6-1
clone size: NA
CDR3 protein: CASSEGFSGANVLTF
CDR3 DNA: TGTGCCAGCAGTGAAGGATTCTCTGGGGCCAACGTCCTGACTTTC

D gene: TRBD1
J gene: TRBJ1-6
V gene: TRBV19
clone size: NA
CDR3 protein: CASSIGGQPNSPLHF
CDR3 DNA: TGTGCCAGTAGTATAGGGGGACAGCCTAATTCACCCCTCCACTTT

D gene: NA
J gene: TRBJ2-5
V gene: TRBV19
clone size: NA
CDR3 protein: CASSIEGFETQYF
CDR3 DNA: TGTGCCAGTAGTATAGAGGGTTTCGAGACCCAGTACTTC

D gene: NA
J gene: TRBJ1-3
V gene: TRBV14
clone size: NA
CDR3 protein: CASSFGSSGNTIYF
CDR3 DNA: TGTGCCAGCAGCTTCGGCAGCTCTGGAAACACCATATATTTT

D gene: TRBD1
J gene: TRBJ2-5
V gene: TRBV5-1
clone size: NA
CDR3 protein: CASSGGQSYQETQYF
CDR3 DNA: TGCGCCAGCAGCGGGGGACAGTCGTACCAAGAGACCCAGTACTTC

D gene: TRBD2
J gene: TRBJ2-1
V gene: TRBV4-2
clone size: NA
CDR3 protein: CASSQVGLAYNEQFF
CDR3 DNA: TGTGCCAGCAGCCAAGTAGGACTAGCCTACAATGAGCAGTTCTTC

D gene: TRBD2
J gene: TRBJ2-5
V gene: TRBV5-1
clone size: NA
CDR3 protein: CASSSQAGGLETQYF
CDR3 DNA: TGCGCCAGCAGCTCCCAAGCGGGGGGGTTGGAGACCCAGTACTTC

D gene: TRBD2
J gene: TRBJ2-1
V gene: TRBV9
clone size: once
CDR3 protein: CASSSRAGGTTNEQFF
CDR3 DNA: TGTGCCAGCAGCTCACGAGCGGGGGGTACGACCAATGAGCAGTTCTTC

D gene: NA
J gene: TRBJ1-2
V gene: TRBV7-8
clone size: NA
CDR3 protein: CASSRPTSYGYTF
CDR3 DNA: TGTGCCAGCAGCCGCCCCACGTCGTATGGCTACACCTTC

D gene: NA
J gene: TRBJ1-3
V gene: TRBV6-6
clone size: once
CDR3 protein: CASSDHRASGNTIYF
CDR3 DNA: TGTGCCAGCAGTGACCACAGGGCCTCTGGAAACACCATATATTTT

D gene: NA
J gene: TRBJ1-2
V gene: TRBV7-2
clone size: few
CDR3 protein: CASSFLGSGYTF
CDR3 DNA: TGTGCCAGCAGCTTCTTAGGGAGCGGCTACACCTTC

D gene: NA
J gene: TRBJ1-2
V gene: TRBV5-1
clone size: NA
CDR3 protein: CASSLVGVGYTF
CDR3 DNA: TGCGCCAGCAGCTTGGTTGGGGTTGGCTACACCTTC

D gene: NA
J gene: TRBJ2-5
V gene: TRBV3-1/TRBV3-2
clone size: once
CDR3 protein: CASSQAPGRFQETQYF
CDR3 DNA: TGTGCCAGCAGCCAAGCGCCAGGGCGATTTCAAGAGACCCAGTACTTC

D gene: NA
J gene: TRBJ2-2
V gene: TRBV5-1
clone size: NA
CDR3 protein: CASSLGSPTTGELFF
CDR3 DNA: TGCGCCAGCAGCTTGGGGTCCCCGACGACCGGGGAGCTGTTTTTT

D gene: NA
J gene: TRBJ1-5
V gene: TRBV3-1/TRBV3-2
clone size: NA
CDR3 protein: CASGSDRSNQPQHF
CDR3 DNA: TGTGCCAGCGGATCAGACAGGAGCAATCAGCCCCAGCATTTT

D gene: NA
J gene: TRBJ2-7
V gene: TRBV2
clone size: few
CDR3 protein: CASSEGIPNYEQYF
CDR3 DNA: TGTGCCAGCAGTGAGGGGATCCCAAACTACGAGCAGTACTTC

D gene: TRBD1
J gene: TRBJ1-2
V gene: TRBV2
clone size: NA
CDR3 protein: CASSFRQGGQYGYTF
CDR3 DNA: TGTGCCAGCAGTTTTCGACAGGGTGGGCAGTATGGCTACACCTTC

D gene: TRBD1
J gene: TRBJ2-3
V gene: TRBV19
clone size: NA
CDR3 protein: CASSTGQGGDTQYF
CDR3 DNA: TGTGCCAGTAGTACAGGACAGGGGGGAGATACGCAGTATTTT

D gene: TRBD2
J gene: TRBJ2-3
V gene: TRBV3-1/TRBV3-2
clone size: NA
CDR3 protein: CASSSLAGGPDTQYF
CDR3 DNA: TGTGCCAGCAGCTCCCTAGCGGGGGGGCCAGATACGCAGTATTTT

D gene: TRBD2
J gene: TRBJ2-5
V gene: TRBV9
clone size: NA
CDR3 protein: CASSVQAGGYQETQYF
CDR3 DNA: TGTGCCAGCAGCGTTCAAGCGGGGGGGTACCAAGAGACCCAGTACTTC

D gene: NA
J gene: TRBJ2-5
V gene: TRBV20-1
clone size: NA
CDR3 protein: CSASATALSETQYF
CDR3 DNA: TGCAGTGCTAGTGCCACGGCCTTGTCGGAGACCCAGTACTTC

D gene: NA
J gene: TRBJ2-5
V gene: TRBV18
clone size: NA
CDR3 protein: CASSPLGDRMETQYF
CDR3 DNA: TGTGCCAGCTCACCATTGGGGGATAGGATGGAGACCCAGTACTTC

D gene: NA
J gene: TRBJ1-6
V gene: TRBV11-2
clone size: once
CDR3 protein: CASSFGQAYNSPLHF
CDR3 DNA: TGTGCCAGCAGCTTTGGCCAGGCCTATAATTCACCCCTCCACTTT

D gene: TRBD2
J gene: TRBJ2-2
V gene: TRBV18
clone size: NA
CDR3 protein: CASSPLSGENTGELFF
CDR3 DNA: TGTGCCAGCTCACCACTCAGCGGGGAGAACACCGGGGAGCTGTTTTTT

D gene: TRBD1
J gene: TRBJ1-2
V gene: TRBV5-1
clone size: NA
CDR3 protein: CASSSRQGDYGYTF
CDR3 DNA: TGCGCCAGCAGCTCGCGACAGGGAGACTATGGCTACACCTTC

D gene: TRBD2
J gene: TRBJ2-1
V gene: TRBV7-9
clone size: NA
CDR3 protein: CASSGTSGGDEQFF
CDR3 DNA: TGTGCCAGCAGCGGGACTAGCGGGGGTGATGAGCAGTTCTTC

D gene: NA
J gene: TRBJ2-7
V gene: TRBV5-1
clone size: NA
CDR3 protein: CASSLVSGEYYEQYF
CDR3 DNA: TGCGCCAGCAGCTTGGTGTCAGGCGAGTACTACGAGCAGTACTTC

D gene: NA
J gene: TRBJ1-1
V gene: TRBV10-3
clone size: NA
CDR3 protein: CAISDRVGLDTEAFF
CDR3 DNA: TGTGCCATCAGTGACAGGGTAGGATTGGACACTGAAGCTTTCTTT

D gene: NA
J gene: TRBJ1-2
V gene: TRBV6-5
clone size: NA
CDR3 protein: CASSYPIVTGWGYTF
CDR3 DNA: TGTGCCAGCAGTTACCCCATCGTGACGGGATGGGGCTACACCTTC

D gene: NA
J gene: TRBJ1-2
V gene: TRBV6-5
clone size: NA
CDR3 protein: CASSYGGFRAYGYTF
CDR3 DNA: TGTGCCAGCAGTTACGGGGGTTTTCGGGCCTATGGCTACACCTTC

D gene: NA
J gene: TRBJ2-1
V gene: TRBV12-3/TRBV12-4
clone size: once
CDR3 protein: CASSLANEQFF
CDR3 DNA: TGTGCCAGCAGTTTGGCAAATGAGCAGTTCTTC

D gene: NA
J gene: TRBJ1-1
V gene: TRBV28
clone size: NA
CDR3 protein: CASSPQVNTEAFF
CDR3 DNA: TGTGCCAGCAGTCCCCAGGTTAACACTGAAGCTTTCTTT

D gene: NA
J gene: TRBJ1-1
V gene: TRBV7-9
clone size: NA
CDR3 protein: CASSHNRDTEAFF
CDR3 DNA: TGTGCCAGCAGCCACAACAGGGACACTGAAGCTTTCTTT

D gene: NA
J gene: TRBJ1-6
V gene: TRBV6-1
clone size: NA
CDR3 protein: CASSEAPAEGLFSPLHF
CDR3 DNA: TGTGCCAGCAGTGAAGCCCCAGCGGAGGGATTATTTTCACCCCTCCACTTT

D gene: NA
J gene: TRBJ1-3
V gene: TRBV5-1
clone size: NA
CDR3 protein: CASSLEGNTIYF
CDR3 DNA: TGCGCCAGCAGCTTAGAGGGAAACACCATATATTTT

D gene: NA
J gene: TRBJ2-5
V gene: TRBV3-1/TRBV3-2
clone size: NA
CDR3 protein: CASSQAVETQYF
CDR3 DNA: TGTGCCAGCAGCCAAGCCGTTGAGACCCAGTACTTC

D gene: NA
J gene: TRBJ1-2
V gene: TRBV19
clone size: NA
CDR3 protein: CASSNGGYGYTF
CDR3 DNA: TGTGCCAGTAGTAATGGGGGCTATGGCTACACCTTC

D gene: NA
J gene: TRBJ2-2
V gene: TRBV18
clone size: NA
CDR3 protein: CASSPQPRNTGELFF
CDR3 DNA: TGTGCCAGCTCACCACAACCGCGCAACACCGGGGAGCTGTTTTTT

D gene: NA
J gene: TRBJ2-4
V gene: TRBV9
clone size: NA
CDR3 protein: CASSSGRLKNIQYF
CDR3 DNA: TGTGCCAGCAGCAGCGGACGGTTAAAAAACATTCAGTACTTC